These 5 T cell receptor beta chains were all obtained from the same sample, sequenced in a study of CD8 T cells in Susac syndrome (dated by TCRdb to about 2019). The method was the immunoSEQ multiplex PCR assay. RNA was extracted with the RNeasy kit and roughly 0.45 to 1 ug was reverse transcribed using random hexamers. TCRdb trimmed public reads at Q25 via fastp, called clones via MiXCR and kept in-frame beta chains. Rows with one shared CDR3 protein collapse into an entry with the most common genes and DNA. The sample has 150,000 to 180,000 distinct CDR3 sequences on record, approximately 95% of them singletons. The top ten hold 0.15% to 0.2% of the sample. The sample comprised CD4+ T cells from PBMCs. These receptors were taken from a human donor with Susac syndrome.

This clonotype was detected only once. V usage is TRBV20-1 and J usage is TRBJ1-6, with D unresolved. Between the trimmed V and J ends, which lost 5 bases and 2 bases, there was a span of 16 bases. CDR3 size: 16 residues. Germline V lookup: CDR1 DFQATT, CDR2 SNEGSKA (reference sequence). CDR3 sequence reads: CSARPSGTPYNSPLHF. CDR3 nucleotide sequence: TGCAGTGCTCGGCCGAGCGGTACACCCTATAATTCACCCCTCCACTTT.

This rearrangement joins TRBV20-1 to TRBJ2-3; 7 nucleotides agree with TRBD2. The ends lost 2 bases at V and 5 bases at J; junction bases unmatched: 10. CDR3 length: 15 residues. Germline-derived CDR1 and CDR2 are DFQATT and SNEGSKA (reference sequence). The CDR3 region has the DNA TGCAGTGCTAGACCCAGCGGGGAGAGGGAAGATACGCAGTATTTT. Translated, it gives CSARPSGEREDTQYF.

The DNA of the CDR3 is TGCGCCAGCAGCCAAGTACAGGGGAGGGATTCACCCCTCCACTTT. This gives the protein CASSQVQGRDSPLHF. The rearrangement links TRBV4-1 to TRBJ1-6; 7 bases agree with TRBD1. The V and J ends lost 1 base and 8 bases, in that order; junction bases with no gene match: 5. CDR1 and CDR2 from the germline V gene are MGHRA and YSYEKL. The length of the CDR3 is 15 residues.

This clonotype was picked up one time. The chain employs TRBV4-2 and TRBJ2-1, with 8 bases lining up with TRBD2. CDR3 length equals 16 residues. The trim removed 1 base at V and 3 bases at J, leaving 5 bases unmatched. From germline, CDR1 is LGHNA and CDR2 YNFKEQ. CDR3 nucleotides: TGTGCCAGCAGCCAAGCGGGGGGGGGTAGCTACAATGAGCAGTTCTTC. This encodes CASSQAGGGSYNEQFF.

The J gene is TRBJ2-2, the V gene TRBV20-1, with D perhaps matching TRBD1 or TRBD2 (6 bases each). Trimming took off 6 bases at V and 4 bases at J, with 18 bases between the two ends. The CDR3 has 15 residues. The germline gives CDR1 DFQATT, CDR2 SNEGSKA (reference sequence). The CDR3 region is CSARSPGAITGELFF. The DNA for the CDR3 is TGCAGTGCCCGTTCCCCGGGGGCGATCACCGGGGAGCTGTTTTTT.